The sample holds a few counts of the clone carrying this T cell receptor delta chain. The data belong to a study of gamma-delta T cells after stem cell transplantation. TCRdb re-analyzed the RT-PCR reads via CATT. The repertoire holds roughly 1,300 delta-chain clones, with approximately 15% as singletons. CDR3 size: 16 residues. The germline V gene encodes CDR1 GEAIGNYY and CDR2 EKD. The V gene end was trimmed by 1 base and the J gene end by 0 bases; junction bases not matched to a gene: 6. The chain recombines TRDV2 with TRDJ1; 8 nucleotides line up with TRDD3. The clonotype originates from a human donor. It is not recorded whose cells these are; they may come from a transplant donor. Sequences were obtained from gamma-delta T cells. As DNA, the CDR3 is TGTGCCTGTGACACGCTACTGGGGGGCAACACCGATAAACTCATCTTT. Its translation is CACDTLLGGNTDKLIF.